These T cell receptor beta chains were read from a single sample in a study of shared clonotypes between healthy human individuals. TCRdb keeps only in-frame clones here, not all; method: immunoSEQ multiplex PCR. The sample has about 460,000 clones; roughly four fifths are singletons. Sequenced material: PBMCs. These receptor sequences come from a woman aged 40 to 55 in good health. Some clones in this sample may be carry-over from other donors' samples. Each CDR3 is given without its conserved first and last residue.

TRBJ2-6	TRBV10-3	AISESRMGSGANVLT
TRBJ2-5	TRBV18	ASSPRVQNQETQY
TRBJ1-1	TRBV5-6	ASSLQGERAF
TRBJ2-3	TRBV29-1	SVGEGSRNTQY
TRBJ1-4	TRBV28	ASSLLQGPTNEKLF
TRBJ2-1	TRBV27	ASSLKSTSGRAADEQF
TRBJ2-7	TRBV28	ASSQSLGEQY
TRBJ2-7	TRBV5-1	ASRGDILSSYEQY
TRBJ1-5	TRBV28	ASSLRRVGQPQH
TRBJ2-6	TRBV5-1	ASSLAGGSLGLT
TRBJ2-7	TRBV7-9	ASTSAGNYYEQY
TRBJ2-6	TRBV7-9	ASSLARGDRVYGANVLT
TRBJ2-7	TRBV4-3	ASSPGVAGGYEQY
TRBJ2-1	TRBV28	ASRGTSGYNEQF
TRBJ1-1	TRBV28	ASSYRGPEAF
TRBJ2-5	TRBV29-1	SVDDPAETQY
TRBJ2-7	TRBV5-6	ASSEGRGRRSYEQY
TRBJ2-3	TRBV15	ATSDNTDTQY
TRBJ2-1	TRBV9	ASSFGTSGSHEQF
TRBJ1-1	TRBV28	ASSLVQSGNTEAF
TRBJ2-1	TRBV18	ASSPLQGVQF
TRBJ2-5	TRBV10-2	ASSALETQY
TRBJ2-7	TRBV19	ASSLPLARRSEQY
TRBJ2-1	TRBV12-5	ASTGGRYNEQF
TRBJ1-1	TRBV28	ASSIVGETEAF
TRBJ1-1	TRBV5-1	ASSLTVNTEAF
TRBJ1-1	TRBV18	ASSPLQGGVNEAF
TRBJ2-5	TRBV7-2	ASSPDRSQETQY
TRBJ1-4	TRBV28	AAKGRRFEKLF
TRBJ2-7	TRBV7-9	ASSLVDYEQY
TRBJ2-1	TRBV11-3	ASSPGTSGRADEQF
TRBJ1-2	TRBV5-1	ASSYQKGGLGYGYT
TRBJ2-2	TRBV9	ASSANRASSDTGELF
TRBJ2-2	TRBV5-6	ASSLNTGELF
TRBJ1-1	TRBV18	ASSHIGGIQSHEAF
TRBJ2-1	TRBV18	ASSAGLAGDNEQF
TRBJ2-5	TRBV6-1	ASSDRKGGRVQETQY
TRBJ1-4	TRBV28	ASSLRFKREEKLF
TRBJ1-1	TRBV13	ASSFLGVGEVTEAF
TRBJ1-1	TRBV30	AWSAGIPEAF
TRBJ2-7	TRBV5-4	ASSSGTSGRAGEQY
TRBJ2-1	TRBV5-6	ASSRLAGDNEQF
TRBJ2-4	TRBV4-1	ASSQEGLAGGLIQY
TRBJ2-7	TRBV9	ASSAGLADSYEQY
TRBJ2-7	TRBV6-5	ASRGTTYEQY
TRBJ1-1	TRBV27	ATIGVSTEAF
TRBJ2-5	TRBV9	ASSSDRGRETQY
TRBJ1-6	TRBV28	AAQGASYNSPLH
TRBJ2-5	TRBV20-1	GRVDETQY
TRBJ2-2	TRBV7-3	ASSPTSSGELF
TRBJ1-3	TRBV30	AWRSDRSGNTIY
TRBJ2-2	TRBV19	ASSAPGLYNTGELF
TRBJ2-7	TRBV30	AWSPSEREQY
TRBJ1-1	TRBV9	ASSVATELNTEAF
TRBJ1-1	TRBV5-1	ASSQVRTGVMNTEAF